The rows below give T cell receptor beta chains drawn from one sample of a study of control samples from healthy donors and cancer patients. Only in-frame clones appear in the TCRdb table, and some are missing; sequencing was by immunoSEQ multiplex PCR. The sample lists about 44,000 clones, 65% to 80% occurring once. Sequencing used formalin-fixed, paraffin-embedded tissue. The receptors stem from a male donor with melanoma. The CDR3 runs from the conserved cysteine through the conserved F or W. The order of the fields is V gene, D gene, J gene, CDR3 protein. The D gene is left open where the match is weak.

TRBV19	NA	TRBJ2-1	CASSAPRRSSLYNEQFF
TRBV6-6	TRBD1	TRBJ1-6	CASSSTGISPLHF
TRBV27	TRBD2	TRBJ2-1	CASSRASGSNEQFF
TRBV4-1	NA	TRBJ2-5	CASSQGPEGGTQYF
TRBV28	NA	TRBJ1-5	CASSLLAGNEPQHF
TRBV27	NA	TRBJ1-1	CASRRRVSNTEAFF
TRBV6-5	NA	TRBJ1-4	CASSITRVGEKLFF
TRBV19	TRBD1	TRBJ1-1	CASSTWTGNAFF
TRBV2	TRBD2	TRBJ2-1	CASLRASGRGNEQFF
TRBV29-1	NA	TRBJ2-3	CSVEGTTETQYF
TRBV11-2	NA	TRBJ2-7	CASSLGWQGRYEQYF
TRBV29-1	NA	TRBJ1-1	CSVLRGGVNTEAFF
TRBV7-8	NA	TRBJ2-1	CASSNGVEREQFF
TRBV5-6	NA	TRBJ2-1	CASSFGFDEQFF
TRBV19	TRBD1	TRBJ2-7	CASQGQGEYEQYF
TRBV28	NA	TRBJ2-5	CASSRPPQETQYF
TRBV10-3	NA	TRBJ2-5	CAISRVGETQYF
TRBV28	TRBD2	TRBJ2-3	CAIGTSGSAKLGTQYF
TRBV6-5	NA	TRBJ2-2	CASRGAGWGAGELFF
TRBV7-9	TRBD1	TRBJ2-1	CASSLGQGYNEQFF
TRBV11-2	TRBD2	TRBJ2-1	CASSLGLAGYEQFF
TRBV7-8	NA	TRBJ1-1	CASSPLGTGTEAFF
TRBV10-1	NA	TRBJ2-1	CASSEGLDNEQFF
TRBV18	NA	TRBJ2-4	CASSPRGALAKNIQYF
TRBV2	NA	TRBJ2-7	CASTGTPPYEQYF
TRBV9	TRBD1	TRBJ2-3	CASSPGQNTDTQYF
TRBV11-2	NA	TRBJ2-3	CASSHGGATDTQYF
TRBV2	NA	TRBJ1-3	CASSERTVPIYF
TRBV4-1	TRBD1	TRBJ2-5	CASSLRQGQNTQETQYF
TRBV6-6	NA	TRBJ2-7	CASKKTYEQYF
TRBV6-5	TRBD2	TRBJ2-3	CASSYGPGGDTQYF
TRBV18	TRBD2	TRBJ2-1	CASSPPSGSKDEQFF
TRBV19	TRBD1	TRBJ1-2	CASSRQGGGYTF
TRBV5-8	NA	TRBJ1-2	CASSFEGSRGYTF
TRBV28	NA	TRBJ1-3	CASRGLGDTIYF
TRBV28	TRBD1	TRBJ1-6	CASNSRGQGINSPLHF
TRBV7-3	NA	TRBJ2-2	CASSMNRVNTGELFF
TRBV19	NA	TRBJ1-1	CASSGGPGRGTEAFF
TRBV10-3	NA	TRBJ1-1	CATQGNTEAFF
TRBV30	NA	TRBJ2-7	CAWSLLRDPYEQYF
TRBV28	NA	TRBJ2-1	CASSLWTDEQFF
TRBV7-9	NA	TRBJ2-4	CASSLGGGVGSLAKNIQYF
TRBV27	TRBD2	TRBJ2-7	CASRQREGLSEQYF
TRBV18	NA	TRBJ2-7	CASSPQPGGTYEQYF
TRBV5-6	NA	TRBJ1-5	CASNLRRTGRNQPQHF
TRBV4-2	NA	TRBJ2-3	CASSPRSEDTQYF
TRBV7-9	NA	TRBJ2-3	CASGIQGDTQYF
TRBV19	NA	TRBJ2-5	CASSLGSGETQYF
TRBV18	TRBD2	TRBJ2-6	CASSPTSGRKAGANVLTF
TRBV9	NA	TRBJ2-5	CASSTAGQQETQYF
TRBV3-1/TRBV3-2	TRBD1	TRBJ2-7	CASSRGQTYEQYF
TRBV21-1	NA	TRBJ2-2	CASSKARVVGERESTGELFF
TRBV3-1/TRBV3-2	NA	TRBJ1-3	CASSSGRGSGNTIYF
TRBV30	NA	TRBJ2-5	CAWSDNLLREETQYF
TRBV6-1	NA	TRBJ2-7	CASSENEEGFYEQYF
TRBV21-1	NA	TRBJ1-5	CASSFRACQIPQPQHF
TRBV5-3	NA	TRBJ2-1	CARSLVLAEQFF
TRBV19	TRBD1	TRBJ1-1	CASSLEGATEAFF
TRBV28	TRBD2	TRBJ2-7	CATRPGTVASGVLEQYF